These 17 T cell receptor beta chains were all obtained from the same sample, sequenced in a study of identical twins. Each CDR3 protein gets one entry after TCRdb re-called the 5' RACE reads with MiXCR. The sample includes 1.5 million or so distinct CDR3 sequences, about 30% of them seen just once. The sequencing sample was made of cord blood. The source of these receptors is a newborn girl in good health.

The CDR3 DNA sequence: TGTGCCAGCAGGGCAGGGAGGACCTCTTACAATGAGCAGTTCTTC. Its translation is CASRAGRTSYNEQFF. The J gene is TRBJ2-1, the V gene TRBV7-8; TRBD2 might be the D (6 bases). The CDR3 runs 15 residues. The germline V gene encodes CDR1 SGHVS and CDR2 FQNEAQ. V lost 6 bases and J lost 4, with 16 bases in between.

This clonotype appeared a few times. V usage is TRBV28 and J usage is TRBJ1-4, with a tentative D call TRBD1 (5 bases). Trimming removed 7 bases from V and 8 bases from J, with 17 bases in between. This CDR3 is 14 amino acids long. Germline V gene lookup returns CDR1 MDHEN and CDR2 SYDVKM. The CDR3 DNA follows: TGTGCCAGCAACCCCGCAGGGACGCTAGAAAAACTGTTTTTT. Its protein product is CASNPAGTLEKLFF. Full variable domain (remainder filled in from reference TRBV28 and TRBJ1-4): DVKVTQSSRYLVKRTGEKVFLECVQDMDHENMFWYRQDPGLGLRLIYFSYDVKMKEKGDIPEGYSVSREKKERFSLILESASTNQTSMYLCASNPAGTLEKLFFGSGTQLSVL.

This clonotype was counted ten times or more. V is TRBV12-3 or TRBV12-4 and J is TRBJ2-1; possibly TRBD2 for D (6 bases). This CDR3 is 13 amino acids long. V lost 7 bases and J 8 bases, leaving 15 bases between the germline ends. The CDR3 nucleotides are TGTGCCAGCACCCTATTGGAGGGTCATGAGCAGTTCTTC. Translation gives CASTLLEGHEQFF.

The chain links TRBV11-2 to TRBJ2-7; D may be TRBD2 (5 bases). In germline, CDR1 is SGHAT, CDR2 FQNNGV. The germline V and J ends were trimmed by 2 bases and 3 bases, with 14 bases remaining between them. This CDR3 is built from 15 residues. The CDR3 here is CASSLFPGKSYEQYF. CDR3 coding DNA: TGTGCCAGCAGCTTATTCCCGGGAAAGAGCTACGAGCAGTACTTC. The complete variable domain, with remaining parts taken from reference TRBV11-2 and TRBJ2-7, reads EAGVAQSPRYKIIEKRQSVAFWCNPISGHATLYWYQQILGQGPKLLIQFQNNGVVDDSQLPKDRFSAERLKGVDSTLKIQPAKLEDSAVYLCASSLFPGKSYEQYFGPGTRLTVT.

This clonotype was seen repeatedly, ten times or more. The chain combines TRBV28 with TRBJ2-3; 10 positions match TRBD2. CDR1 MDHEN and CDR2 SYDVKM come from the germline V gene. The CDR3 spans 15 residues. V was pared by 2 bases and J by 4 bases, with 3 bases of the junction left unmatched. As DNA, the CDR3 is TGTGCCAGCAGTTTACTAGCGGGAGTCTCAGATACGCAGTATTTT. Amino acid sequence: CASSLLAGVSDTQYF.

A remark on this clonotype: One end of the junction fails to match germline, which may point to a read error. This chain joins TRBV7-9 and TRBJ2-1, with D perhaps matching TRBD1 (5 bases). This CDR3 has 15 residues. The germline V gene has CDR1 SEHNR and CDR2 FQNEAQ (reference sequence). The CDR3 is CAGSLRQGTYNEQFF. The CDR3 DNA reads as TGTGCCGGCAGCTTACGTCAGGGAACCTACAATGAGCAGTTCTTC.

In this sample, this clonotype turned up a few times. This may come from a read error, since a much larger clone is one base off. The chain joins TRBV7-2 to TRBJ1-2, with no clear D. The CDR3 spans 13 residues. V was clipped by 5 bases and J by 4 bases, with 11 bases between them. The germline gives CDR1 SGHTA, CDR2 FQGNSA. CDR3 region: CASSPERGYGYTF. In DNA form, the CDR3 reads TGTGCCAGCAGCCCAGAACGGGGCTATGGCTACACCTTC.

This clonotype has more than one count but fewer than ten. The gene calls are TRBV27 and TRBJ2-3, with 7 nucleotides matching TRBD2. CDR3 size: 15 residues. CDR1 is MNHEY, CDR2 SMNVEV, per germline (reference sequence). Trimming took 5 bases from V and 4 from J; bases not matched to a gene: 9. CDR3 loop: CASSERDSPSDTQYF. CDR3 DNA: TGTGCCAGCAGTGAGCGGGATTCACCCTCAGATACGCAGTATTTT.

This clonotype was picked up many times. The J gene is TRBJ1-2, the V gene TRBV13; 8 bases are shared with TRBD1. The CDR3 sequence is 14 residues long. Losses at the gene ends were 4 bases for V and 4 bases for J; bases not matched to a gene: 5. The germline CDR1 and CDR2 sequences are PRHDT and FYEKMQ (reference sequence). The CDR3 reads CASSSGTGIYGYTF. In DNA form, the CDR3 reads TGTGCCAGCAGCTCCGGGACAGGCATCTATGGCTACACCTTC.

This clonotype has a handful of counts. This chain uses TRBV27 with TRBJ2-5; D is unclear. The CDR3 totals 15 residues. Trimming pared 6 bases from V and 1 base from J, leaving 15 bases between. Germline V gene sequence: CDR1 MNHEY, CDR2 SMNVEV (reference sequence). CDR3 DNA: TGTGCCAGCAGCCCCTACTTTGTACGCCAAGAGACCCAGTACTTC. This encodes CASSPYFVRQETQYF.

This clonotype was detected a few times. This CDR3 reads CASSQGTQTGRGIYGYTF. For the CDR3, the DNA is TGCGCCAGCAGCCAAGGAACCCAGACAGGGAGAGGGATTTATGGCTACACCTTC. This chain uses TRBV4-1 with TRBJ1-2; 7 bases line up with TRBD1. The CDR3 runs to 18 residues. Germline CDR1 and CDR2: MGHRA and YSYEKL. The trim removed 1 base at V and 5 bases at J, leaving 16 bases unmatched.

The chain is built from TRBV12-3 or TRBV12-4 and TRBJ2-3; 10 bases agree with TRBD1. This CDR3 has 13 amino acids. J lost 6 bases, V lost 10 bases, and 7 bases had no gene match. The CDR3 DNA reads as TGTGCCATCAGGGGGACAGGGGTGGATACGCAGTATTTT. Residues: CAIRGTGVDTQYF.

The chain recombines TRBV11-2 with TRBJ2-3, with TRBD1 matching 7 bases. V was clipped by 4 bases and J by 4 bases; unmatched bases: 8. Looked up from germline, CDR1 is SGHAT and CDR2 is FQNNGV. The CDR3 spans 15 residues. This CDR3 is CASSSFGQGADTQYF. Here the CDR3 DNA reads TGTGCCAGCAGCTCGTTCGGCCAGGGGGCAGATACGCAGTATTTT.

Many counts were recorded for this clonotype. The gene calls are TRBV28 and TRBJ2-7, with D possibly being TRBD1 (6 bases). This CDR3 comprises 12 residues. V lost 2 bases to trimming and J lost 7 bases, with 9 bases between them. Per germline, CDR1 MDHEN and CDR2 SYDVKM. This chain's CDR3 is CASSLTGKEQYF. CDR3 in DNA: TGTGCCAGCAGTTTAACAGGGAAGGAGCAGTACTTC. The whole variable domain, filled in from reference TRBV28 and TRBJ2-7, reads DVKVTQSSRYLVKRTGEKVFLECVQDMDHENMFWYRQDPGLGLRLIYFSYDVKMKEKGDIPEGYSVSREKKERFSLILESASTNQTSMYLCASSLTGKEQYFGPGTRLTVT.

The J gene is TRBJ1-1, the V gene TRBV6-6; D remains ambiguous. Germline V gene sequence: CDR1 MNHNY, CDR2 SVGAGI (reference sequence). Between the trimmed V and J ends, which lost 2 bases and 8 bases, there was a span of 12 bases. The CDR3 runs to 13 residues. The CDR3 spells CASSYEFWAEAFF. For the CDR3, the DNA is TGTGCCAGCAGTTACGAGTTTTGGGCCGAAGCTTTCTTT.

The CDR3 here is CASSEQRGETQYF. In DNA form, the CDR3 reads TGCGCCAGCAGTGAGCAGAGGGGAGAGACCCAGTACTTC. The chain has TRBV10-2 and TRBJ2-7; D assignment may be TRBD1 or TRBD2 (5 bases each). The J call could be wrong; TRBJ2-5 is a better fit for the DNA end. The CDR3 length is 13 residues. Per the germline V gene, CDR1 is WSHSY and CDR2 is SAAADI.

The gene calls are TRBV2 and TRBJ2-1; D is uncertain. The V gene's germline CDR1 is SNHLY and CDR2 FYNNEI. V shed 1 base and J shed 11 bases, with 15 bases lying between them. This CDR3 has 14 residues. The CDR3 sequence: CASSEEVPLNQQFF. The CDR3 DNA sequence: TGTGCCAGCAGTGAAGAGGTCCCTCTTAATCAGCAGTTCTTC. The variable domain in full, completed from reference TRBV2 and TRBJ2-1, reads EPEVTQTPSHQVTQMGQEVILRCVPISNHLYFYWYRQILGQKVEFLVSFYNNEISEKSEIFDDQFSVERPDGSNFTLKIRSTKLEDSAMYFCASSEEVPLNQQFFGPGTRLTVL.